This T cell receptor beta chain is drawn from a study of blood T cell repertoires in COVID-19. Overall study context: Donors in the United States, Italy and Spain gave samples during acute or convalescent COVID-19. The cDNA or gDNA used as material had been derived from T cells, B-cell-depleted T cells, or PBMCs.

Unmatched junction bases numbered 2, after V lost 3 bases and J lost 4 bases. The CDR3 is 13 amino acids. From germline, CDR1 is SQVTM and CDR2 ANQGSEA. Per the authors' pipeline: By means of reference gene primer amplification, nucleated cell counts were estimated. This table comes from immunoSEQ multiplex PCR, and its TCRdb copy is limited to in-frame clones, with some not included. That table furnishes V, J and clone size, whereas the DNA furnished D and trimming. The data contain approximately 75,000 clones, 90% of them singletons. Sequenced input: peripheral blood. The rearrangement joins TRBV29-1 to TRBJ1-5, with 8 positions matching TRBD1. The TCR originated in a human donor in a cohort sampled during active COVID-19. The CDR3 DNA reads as TGCAGCGTTGAGACAGGGGTGAATCAGCCCCAGCATTTT. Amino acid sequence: CSVETGVNQPQHF.